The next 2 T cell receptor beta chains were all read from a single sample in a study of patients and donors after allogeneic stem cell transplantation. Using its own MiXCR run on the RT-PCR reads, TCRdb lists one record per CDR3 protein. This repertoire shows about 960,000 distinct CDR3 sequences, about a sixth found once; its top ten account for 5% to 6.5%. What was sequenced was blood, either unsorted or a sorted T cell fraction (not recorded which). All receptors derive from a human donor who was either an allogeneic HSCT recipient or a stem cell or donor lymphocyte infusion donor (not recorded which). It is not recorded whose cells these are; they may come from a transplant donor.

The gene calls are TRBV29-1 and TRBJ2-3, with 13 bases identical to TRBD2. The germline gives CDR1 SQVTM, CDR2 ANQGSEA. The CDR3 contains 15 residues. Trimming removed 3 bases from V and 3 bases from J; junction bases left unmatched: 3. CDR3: CSVDPLAGGTDTQYF. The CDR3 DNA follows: TGCAGCGTTGACCCACTAGCGGGAGGGACAGATACGCAGTATTTT.

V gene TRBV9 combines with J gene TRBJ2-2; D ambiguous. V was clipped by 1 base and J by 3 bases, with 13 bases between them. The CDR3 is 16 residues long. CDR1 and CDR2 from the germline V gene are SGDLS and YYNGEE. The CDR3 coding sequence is TGTGCCAGCAGCGTATTTAGTAGCCCGGACACCGGGGAGCTGTTTTTT. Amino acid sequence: CASSVFSSPDTGELFF.